The 23 T cell receptor beta chains in this list originate from one sample, sequenced in a study of blood T cell repertoires in COVID-19. Data came from immunoSEQ multiplex PCR; TCRdb stores just in-frame clones and leaves some out. The sample shows 95,000 or so clones, 84% of them seen only once. The sequencing input was peripheral blood. The receptors derive from a human donor in a cohort sampled during active COVID-19.

This rearrangement joins TRBV7-3 to TRBJ2-2; the D gene is possibly TRBD1 (6 bases). The V end lost 5 bases, the J end lost 1 base, and 11 bases lay between the germline ends. The CDR3 is 15 residues long. Germline values: CDR1 SGHTA, CDR2 FQGTGA. The CDR3 loop reads CASSRDIWNTGELFF. The CDR3 region has the DNA TGTGCCAGCAGCCGGGACATCTGGAACACCGGGGAGCTGTTTTTT. The entire variable domain, with the rest obtained from reference TRBV7-3 and TRBJ2-2, is as follows: GAGVSQTPSNKVTEKGKYVELRCDPISGHTALYWYRQSLGQGPEFLIYFQGTGAADDSGLPNDRFFAVRPEGSVSTLKIQRTERGDSAVYLCASSRDIWNTGELFFGEGSRLTVL.

The V call is TRBV9, the J call TRBJ2-3; tentative D call: TRBD2 (6 bases). The CDR3 spans 19 residues. The germline CDR1 and CDR2 sequences are SGDLS and YYNGEE. V was cut by 0 bases and J by 0 bases, with 20 bases left in between. In DNA form, the CDR3 reads TGTGCCAGCAGCGTAGGTATTAGCGGAGACTCTGCTAGCACAGATACGCAGTATTTT. Protein sequence: CASSVGISGDSASTDTQYF.

The gene calls are TRBV5-5 and TRBJ1-2; D gene uncertain. This CDR3 region has 12 residues. Germline assignment: CDR1 SGHKS and CDR2 YYEKEE (reference sequence). V was clipped by 3 bases and J by 1 base, with 4 bases between them. The CDR3 DNA sequence: TGTGCCAGCAGCTATAATAACTATGGCTACACCTTC. Amino acids: CASSYNNYGYTF.

This sequence joins TRBV14 and TRBJ2-5; D possibly corresponds to TRBD1 (6 bases). The germline V gene encodes CDR1 SGHDN and CDR2 FVKESK. Trimming removed 4 bases at V and 4 bases at J, with 16 bases between. There are 15 residues in the CDR3. In DNA form, the CDR3 reads TGTGCCAGCAGCCGGGGACACGGAATTTCAGAGACCCAGTACTTC. It codes for CASSRGHGISETQYF.

The chain has TRBV6-6 and TRBJ2-7; possible D gene TRBD2, 7 bases. Germline V gene lookup returns CDR1 MNHNY and CDR2 SVGAGI (reference sequence). This CDR3 has 13 amino acids. V was cut by 8 bases and J by 6 bases, with 17 bases left in between. For the CDR3, the DNA is TGTGCCAGCGCCGACGGCGGGGGCGGCGAGCAGTACTTC. Its translation is CASADGGGGEQYF.

The chain combines TRBV18 with TRBJ1-2; D unclear. Germline CDR1 and CDR2: KGHSH and LQKENI. CDR3 size: 14 residues. V lost 1 base and J 4 bases, leaving 10 bases between the germline ends. The CDR3 bases are TGTGCCAGCTCACCACAACAGAGTACCTATGGCTACACCTTC. Translated, it gives CASSPQQSTYGYTF.

V gene TRBV9 combines with J gene TRBJ2-7, with D perhaps matching TRBD1 (6 bases). The CDR3 totals 16 residues. The V end lost 0 bases, the J end lost 2 bases, and 15 bases lay between the germline ends. CDR1 is SGDLS and CDR2 is YYNGEE in the germline V gene. CDR3 sequence reads: CASSVGAQGFAYEQYF. The CDR3 DNA reads as TGTGCCAGCAGCGTAGGAGCACAGGGATTTGCCTACGAGCAGTACTTC.

The CDR3 here is CASSEGPNEQFF. CDR3 DNA sequence: TGTGCCAGCAGTGAAGGTCCTAATGAGCAGTTCTTC. The chain carries TRBV2 and TRBJ2-1; no definite D call. The length of the CDR3 is 12 residues. V was clipped by 1 base and J by 7 bases, with 5 bases between them. Per the germline V gene, CDR1 is SNHLY and CDR2 is FYNNEI.

J is TRBJ1-1 and V is TRBV28; D remains ambiguous. Germline loops: CDR1 MDHEN, CDR2 SYDVKM. The length of the CDR3 is 13 residues. V gave up 8 bases and J gave up 10 bases, with 20 bases separating them. CDR3 residues: CASYLGPQRGAFF. CDR3 sequence (DNA): TGTGCCAGCTATCTGGGCCCCCAGCGGGGAGCTTTCTTT.

Notes on this clone: A junction end diverges from the germline sequence, so it may reflect a read error. The rearrangement links TRBV7-7 to TRBJ2-2; 9 nucleotides agree with TRBD2. This CDR3 region has 15 residues. CDR1 and CDR2 from the germline V gene are SSHAT and FNYEAQ (reference sequence). CDR3 DNA: TGTGCTAGCAGCAAGGGAGCGGGAGGTAACAGGGAGCTGTTTTTT. Translating it yields CASSKGAGGNRELFF.

The rearrangement joins TRBV15 to TRBJ2-6; D remains unclear. V dropped 3 bases and J dropped 1 base, with 7 bases sitting between them. This CDR3 has 15 amino acids. Germline V gene lookup returns CDR1 LNHNV and CDR2 YYDKDF (reference sequence). The CDR3 loop is CATSSQASGANVLTF. In DNA, the CDR3 is TGTGCCACCAGCAGTCAGGCTTCTGGGGCCAACGTCCTGACTTTC.

This clone was seen once. The rearrangement links TRBV27 to TRBJ2-2; D possibly corresponds to TRBD2 (6 bases). This CDR3 is 15 amino acids long. CDR1 is MNHEY and CDR2 is SMNVEV in the germline V gene (reference sequence). Between the trimmed V and J ends, which lost 5 bases and 2 bases, there was a span of 12 bases. DNA for the CDR3: TGTGCCAGCAGTGTGCGGGACTTCAACACCGGGGAGCTGTTTTTT. Translating gives CASSVRDFNTGELFF.

This CDR3 reads CASSPGGSAKNIQYF. CDR3 DNA sequence: TGTGCCAGCAGCCCTGGGGGGTCAGCCAAAAACATTCAGTACTTC. This chain uses TRBV28 with TRBJ2-4; D possibly corresponds to TRBD2 (6 bases). V lost 6 bases, J lost 0 bases, and 12 bases lay in between. The CDR3 consists of 15 residues. Germline values: CDR1 MDHEN, CDR2 SYDVKM. Supplemented by reference TRBV28 and TRBJ2-4, the full variable domain reads DVKVTQSSRYLVKRTGEKVFLECVQDMDHENMFWYRQDPGLGLRLIYFSYDVKMKEKGDIPEGYSVSREKKERFSLILESASTNQTSMYLCASSPGGSAKNIQYFGAGTRLSVL.

The chain uses TRBV6-5 and TRBJ2-1; 11 positions agree with TRBD2. The V gene end was trimmed by 7 bases and the J gene end by 5 bases; junction bases not matched to a gene: 4. The CDR3 length is 14 residues. Germline V lookup: CDR1 MNHEY, CDR2 SVGAGI. The CDR3 sequence: CASKPGLADNEQFF. The CDR3 nucleotides are TGTGCCAGCAAACCGGGACTAGCGGACAATGAGCAGTTCTTC.

The table lists this clone with a few counts. V usage is TRBV5-6 and J usage is TRBJ1-5, with 10 bases that match TRBD1. Germline V gene lookup returns CDR1 SGHDT and CDR2 YYEEEE. The CDR3 totals 17 residues. V lost 4 bases, J lost 1 base, and 8 bases stayed unmatched. DNA of the CDR3: TGTGCCAGCAGCACGACAGGGGGCCGTCTAAGCAATCAGCCCCAGCATTTT. Translated, it gives CASSTTGGRLSNQPQHF.

This clone has just one count. V and J are TRBV19 and TRBJ1-1; perhaps TRBD1 as D (6 bases). Trimming took 7 bases from V and 2 from J, leaving 20 bases between them. CDR3 length: 16 amino acids. Looked up from germline, CDR1 is LNHDA and CDR2 is SQIVND (reference sequence). DNA for the CDR3: TGTGCCAGTAATCGAAAGGGGCAGGGGTTAAACACTGAAGCTTTCTTT. Its protein is CASNRKGQGLNTEAFF.

V and J are TRBV6-6 and TRBJ1-6; TRBD1 might be the D (6 bases). The V end lost 6 bases, the J end lost 10 bases, and 22 bases lay between the germline ends. The CDR3 totals 16 residues. The V gene's germline CDR1 is MNHNY and CDR2 SVGAGI (reference sequence). The chain's CDR3 is CASRDNRDPPKSPLHF. The CDR3, as DNA: TGTGCCAGCAGAGACAACAGGGACCCTCCGAAGTCACCCCTCCACTTT.

The V call is TRBV18, the J call TRBJ2-3, with D perhaps TRBD2 (5 bases). The germline V gene encodes CDR1 KGHSH and CDR2 LQKENI. The CDR3 runs 16 residues. Trimming removed 1 base at V and 0 bases at J, with 11 bases between. CDR3 DNA sequence: TGTGCCAGCTCACCACTAGCGCGCGGTAGCACAGATACGCAGTATTTT. Translation: CASSPLARGSTDTQYF.

This clone was recorded only once. The rearrangement links TRBV5-1 to TRBJ1-2; 10 bases align to TRBD1. This CDR3 has 13 amino acids. Germline V CDR1 and CDR2: SGHRS, YFSETQ. V was clipped by 4 bases and J by 5 bases; unmatched bases: 2. This CDR3 reads CASSPGQGYGYTF. CDR3 in DNA: TGCGCCAGCAGCCCGGGACAGGGGTATGGCTACACCTTC.

The count of this clone is one. The chain is built from TRBV5-1 and TRBJ1-2; D remains unclear. The V end was cut by 1 base, the J end by 0 bases, with 7 bases between. The germline V gene has CDR1 SGHRS and CDR2 YFSETQ. The CDR3 consists of 14 residues. The CDR3 is CASSLLTANYGYTF. CDR3 nucleotide sequence: TGCGCCAGCAGCTTGCTAACAGCTAACTATGGCTACACCTTC.

The chain links TRBV15 to TRBJ1-2; 7 bases align to TRBD1. This CDR3 spans 14 amino acids. CDR1 and CDR2 (germline): LNHNV, YYDKDF (reference sequence). V shed 5 bases, J shed 9 bases, and the junction held 12 bases outside the gene matches. In nucleotides, the CDR3 is TGTGCCACCAGCGCGGACAGGAATGGATATCGCTACACCTTC. Translated, it gives CATSADRNGYRYTF.

Comments on this clone: A junction end diverges from the germline sequence, so it may reflect a read error. This chain connects TRBV10-3 to TRBJ2-6; 8 nucleotides align to TRBD1. Germline CDR1 is ENHRY and CDR2 is SYGVKD. The CDR3 runs to 12 residues. The CDR3 DNA reads as TGTGCCATCAGTGAGACCCCGGGACAGGAAGCTTTC. This encodes CAISETPGQEAF.

This clone was counted once. The V gene is TRBV6-2 or TRBV6-3, the J gene TRBJ1-1; 8 nucleotides match TRBD1. CDR1 and CDR2 from the germline V gene are MNHEY and SVGEGT. There are 15 residues in the CDR3. V dropped 6 bases and J dropped 5; count of bases not matched to a gene: 11. The CDR3, as DNA: TGTGCCAGCAGCCCTCAAGACAGGGGTAGAACTGAAGCTTTCTTT. Protein: CASSPQDRGRTEAFF.